A selection of T cell receptor beta chains follows, all from one sample in a study of vaccination effects on CD4 cells after COVID-19. This table comes from immunoSEQ multiplex PCR, and its TCRdb copy is limited to in-frame clones, with some not included. The sample shows tens of thousands of clones, 80% to 90% of them seen only once. No antigen is known for these receptors. The sample consisted of CD4+ T cells from PBMCs cultured with HCoV-229E spike peptides, taken before COVID-19 vaccination. Source of these receptors: a human donor who received a COVID-19 vaccine. Both conserved end residues are part of each CDR3. D genes are given only for firm matches. Clone size is given for some rows only: seen once, a few or many times, or a class if the clone is expanded.

d_call | j_call | clone_size | v_call | cdr3_length | cdr3_aa | cdr3_nt
- | TRBJ2-6 | - | TRBV5-4 | 17 | CASSLVGDNSGANVLTF | TGTGCCAGCAGCTTGGTGGGGGACAATTCTGGGGCCAACGTCCTGACTTTC
- | TRBJ2-2 | once | TRBV19 | 14 | CASSIGPYTGELFF | TGTGCCAGTAGTATCGGACCCTACACCGGGGAGCTGTTTTTT
- | TRBJ2-2 | - | TRBV5-1 | 15 | CASSLGDSNTGELFF | TGCGCCAGCAGCTTGGGGGACTCGAACACCGGGGAGCTGTTTTTT
- | TRBJ1-1 | - | TRBV3-1/TRBV3-2 | 12 | CASSLGQSEAFF | TGTGCCAGCAGTCTGGGACAAAGTGAAGCTTTCTTT
- | TRBJ1-4 | - | TRBV19 | 14 | CASSIFPSEEKLFF | TGTGCCAGTAGTATATTTCCCTCGGAGGAAAAACTGTTTTTT
- | TRBJ1-3 | - | TRBV27 | 17 | CASSLSQGPSSGNTIYF | TGTGCCAGCAGTTTATCCCAGGGGCCGAGCTCTGGAAACACCATATATTTT
- | TRBJ2-1 | - | TRBV6-5 | 11 | CASTLYNEQFF | TGTGCCAGCACCTTATACAATGAGCAGTTCTTC
TRBD2 | TRBJ2-5 | - | TRBV7-8 | 15 | CASSLVRGREETQYF | TGTGCCAGCAGCTTAGTGCGGGGGAGGGAAGAGACCCAGTACTTC
- | TRBJ2-6 | few | TRBV6-6 | 18 | CASSPSPGVDTGANVLTF | TGTGCCAGCAGTCCGTCGCCGGGGGTAGACACTGGGGCCAACGTCCTGACTTTC
- | TRBJ2-6 | - | TRBV14 | 15 | CASSQDSRRNSVLTF | TGTGCCAGCAGCCAAGACAGCAGACGGAACAGCGTCCTGACTTTC
- | TRBJ2-5 | - | TRBV6-1 | 15 | CASSDNWGSRETQYF | TGTGCCAGCAGTGACAATTGGGGCAGTAGGGAGACCCAGTACTTC
- | TRBJ1-5 | - | TRBV15 | 13 | CATSREVEEPQHF | TGTGCCACCAGCAGAGAAGTGGAGGAGCCCCAGCATTTT
- | TRBJ2-5 | once | TRBV25-1 | 13 | CASSVAGLETQYF | TGTGCCAGCAGTGTGGCGGGGCTGGAGACCCAGTACTTC
TRBD2 | TRBJ2-6 | few | TRBV5-6 | 16 | CASSFPGGSGANVLTF | TGTGCCAGCAGCTTCCCGGGAGGGTCCGGGGCCAACGTCCTGACTTTC
- | TRBJ1-2 | - | TRBV18 | 15 | CASSQSPGANYGYTF | TGTGCCAGCTCTCAAAGTCCAGGGGCTAACTATGGCTACACCTTC
- | TRBJ2-1 | - | TRBV11-2 | 15 | CASSSYGQNYNEQFF | TGTGCCAGCAGCTCCTATGGACAGAACTACAATGAGCAGTTCTTC
TRBD1 | TRBJ1-1 | - | TRBV5-1 | 15 | CASSTGQGATTEAFF | TGCGCCAGCAGCACAGGACAGGGCGCGACCACTGAAGCTTTCTTT
- | TRBJ1-5 | - | TRBV6-2/TRBV6-3 | 13 | CASSYSTTQPQHF | TGTGCCAGCAGTTACTCGACAACCCAGCCCCAGCATTTT
TRBD1 | TRBJ2-5 | - | TRBV28 | 14 | CASIPGQVEETQYF | TGTGCCAGCATCCCCGGACAGGTCGAAGAGACCCAGTACTTC
TRBD1 | TRBJ1-1 | - | TRBV5-1 | 14 | CASSLRSGQFEAFF | TGCGCCAGCAGCTTGCGTTCGGGACAGTTTGAAGCTTTCTTT
TRBD1 | TRBJ1-4 | - | TRBV4-3 | 15 | CASSQEAGQGEKLFF | TGCGCCAGCAGCCAAGAGGCGGGACAGGGAGAAAAACTGTTTTTT
- | TRBJ2-3 | once | TRBV12-5 | 12 | CASGEGGGAQYF | TGTGCTAGTGGTGAGGGGGGCGGTGCGCAGTATTTT
- | TRBJ2-5 | - | TRBV5-1 | 12 | CASSFQGETQYF | TGCGCCAGCAGCTTCCAGGGAGAGACCCAGTACTTC
TRBD1 | TRBJ2-5 | - | TRBV5-1 | 14 | CASSSQGREETQYF | TGCGCCAGCAGCTCACAGGGGCGGGAAGAGACCCAGTACTTC
- | TRBJ1-6 | - | TRBV9 | 14 | CASSVAQTNSPLHF | TGTGCCAGCAGCGTAGCGCAGACTAATTCACCCCTCCACTTT
- | TRBJ1-6 | - | TRBV4-1 | 12 | CASSQDFPPLHF | TGCGCCAGCAGCCAAGATTTCCCACCCCTCCACTTT
- | TRBJ1-5 | few | TRBV28 | 17 | CASSFQGGAGSNQPQHF | TGTGCCAGCAGTTTCCAAGGGGGGGCTGGGAGCAATCAGCCCCAGCATTTT
TRBD1 | TRBJ1-2 | - | TRBV2 | 13 | CASTGQGPSGYTF | TGTGCCAGCACCGGACAGGGTCCCTCCGGCTACACCTTC
- | TRBJ1-6 | few | TRBV9 | 16 | CASSVLGNPYNSPLHF | TGTGCCAGCAGCGTTCTGGGGAATCCATATAATTCACCCCTCCACTTT
TRBD1 | TRBJ1-2 | - | TRBV24-1 | 14 | CATSDLTGNYGYTF | TGTGCCACCAGTGACCTGACAGGGAACTATGGCTACACCTTC
TRBD1 | TRBJ1-2 | - | TRBV30 | 15 | CAWSAPTGGNYGYTF | TGTGCCTGGAGTGCCCCGACAGGGGGCAACTATGGCTACACCTTC
- | TRBJ1-2 | - | TRBV12-3/TRBV12-4 | 11 | CASSFFSGYTF | TGTGCCAGCAGTTTTTTCTCTGGCTACACCTTC
TRBD1 | TRBJ1-1 | - | TRBV6-5 | 15 | CASSLQGAANTEAFF | TGTGCCAGCAGTTTACAGGGGGCGGCGAACACTGAAGCTTTCTTT
- | TRBJ2-5 | - | TRBV5-4 | 15 | CASSSIRDEGETQYF | TGTGCCAGCAGCTCAATCAGGGATGAGGGGGAGACCCAGTACTTC
TRBD1 | TRBJ2-1 | - | TRBV18 | 13 | CASSLTGNDEQFF | TGTGCCAGCTCCCTGACAGGGAACGATGAGCAGTTCTTC
TRBD1 | TRBJ1-1 | - | TRBV7-3 | 13 | CASSLDRDTEAFF | TGTGCCAGCAGCTTGGACAGGGACACTGAAGCTTTCTTT
- | TRBJ1-1 | - | TRBV19 | 13 | CASSMSGTGKAFF | TGTGCCAGTAGTATGTCGGGGACGGGGAAAGCTTTCTTT
- | TRBJ1-5 | - | TRBV28 | 15 | CASSRVGGPREPQHF | TGTGCCAGCAGCCGCGTCGGGGGCCCTAGGGAGCCCCAGCATTTT
- | TRBJ1-3 | - | TRBV6-5 | 15 | CASRSGWGRGNTIYF | TGTGCCAGCAGGTCCGGGTGGGGTCGCGGAAACACCATATATTTT
- | TRBJ1-1 | few | TRBV12-5 | 13 | CASGLLRNTEAFF | TGTGCTAGTGGTTTATTACGGAACACTGAAGCTTTCTTT
- | TRBJ1-5 | - | TRBV12-3/TRBV12-4 | 12 | CASSPSNQPQHF | TGTGCCAGCAGTCCTAGCAATCAGCCCCAGCATTTT
- | TRBJ2-2 | - | TRBV28 | 15 | CASSLTGAGTGELFF | TGTGCCAGCAGTTTAACCGGGGCCGGGACCGGGGAGCTGTTTTTT
- | TRBJ2-5 | few | TRBV11-3 | 12 | CASSLGRETQYF | TGTGCCAGCAGCTTAGGGCGAGAGACCCAGTACTTC
TRBD2 | TRBJ2-3 | - | TRBV29-1 | 15 | CSVEDPRGGTDTQYF | TGCAGCGTTGAAGATCCACGGGGGGGCACAGATACGCAGTATTTT
TRBD2 | TRBJ2-1 | - | TRBV7-3 | 15 | CASSYSSGPQNEQFF | TGTGCCAGCAGCTATTCTAGCGGACCCCAGAATGAGCAGTTCTTC
- | TRBJ1-5 | - | TRBV6-2/TRBV6-3 | 16 | CASSYPDSYSNQPQHF | TGTGCCAGCAGTTATCCCGACAGTTATAGCAATCAGCCCCAGCATTTT
- | TRBJ2-2 | - | TRBV27 | 15 | CASSLWGAGTGELFF | TGTGCCAGCAGTTTGTGGGGAGCGGGCACCGGGGAGCTGTTTTTT
TRBD1 | TRBJ2-3 | once | TRBV6-5 | 15 | CASSAGQAGPDTQYF | TGTGCCAGCAGCGCGGGACAGGCCGGTCCGGATACGCAGTATTTT
- | TRBJ1-2 | few | TRBV4-1 | 15 | CASSQERWANYGYTF | TGCGCCAGCAGCCAAGAGAGGTGGGCTAACTATGGCTACACCTTC
- | TRBJ2-1 | - | TRBV9 | 16 | CASSVGGQSTYNEQFF | TGTGCCAGCAGCGTAGGGGGGCAGAGCACCTACAATGAGCAGTTCTTC
- | TRBJ1-6 | - | TRBV5-1 | 15 | CASRDEGWGFSPLHF | TGCGCCAGCAGGGATGAGGGCTGGGGGTTTTCACCCCTCCACTTT